This T cell receptor beta chain was profiled in a study of T cell repertoires in cytomegalovirus infection. Each CDR3 protein gets one entry after TCRdb re-called the reads with MiXCR. The data contain more than 200,000 distinct CDR3 sequences, 9.1% of them seen just once; the ten biggest clones take up around 16%. Sequenced sample: PBMCs. This clonotype was obtained from a human donor in good health (CMV status not recorded). Some clones in this sample may be carry-over from other donors' samples.

CDR3 coding DNA: TGTGCCAGCAGCTTAGGGACAATTAACTATGGCTACACCTTC. Protein product: CASSLGTINYGYTF. J is TRBJ1-2 and V is TRBV7-9, with a tentative D call TRBD1 (5 bases). From germline, CDR1 is SEHNR and CDR2 FQNEAQ (reference sequence). The CDR3 is made up of 14 amino acids. Deletions cut 1 base from V and 1 base from J, with 7 bases between.